Listed here are 9 T cell receptor beta chains from one sample, sequenced in a study of blood T cell repertoires in COVID-19. Sequencing used immunoSEQ multiplex PCR; TCRdb keeps in-frame clones, though not all of them. The table lists 200,000 to 300,000 clones, around 87% of them singletons. Specimen: peripheral blood. The receptor source for this set is a woman in her forties or fifties with acute or convalescent COVID-19.

The V call is TRBV28, the J call TRBJ1-1; the D is unclear. Germline CDR1 and CDR2: MDHEN and SYDVKM. V was cut by 7 bases and J by 6 bases, with 45 bases left in between. The CDR3 contains 23 residues. CDR3 amino acids: CASTLYGYRGMEGPEGSGAEAFF. The DNA of the CDR3 is TGTGCCAGCACCCTTTATGGATATCGGGGAATGGAAGGGCCTGAAGGGAGCGGGGCTGAAGCTTTCTTT.

This clone has only one observation. V gene TRBV28 combines with J gene TRBJ1-2, with TRBD1 identical over 10 bases. Looked up from germline, CDR1 is MDHEN and CDR2 is SYDVKM. J lost 2 bases, V lost 6 bases, and 9 bases had no gene match. The CDR3 loop spans 16 amino acids. The CDR3 DNA sequence: TGTGCCAGCAGAAGTAGGACAGGGGGATACAACTATGGCTACACCTTC. Translated: CASRSRTGGYNYGYTF.

J is TRBJ2-3 and V is TRBV4-1; D possibly corresponds to TRBD2 (6 bases). Germline values: CDR1 MGHRA, CDR2 YSYEKL. This CDR3 spans 18 amino acids. Trimming removed 0 bases from V and 3 bases from J, with 19 bases in between. The CDR3 reads CASSQEPSEGRKTDTQYF. Written as DNA, the CDR3 is TGCGCCAGCAGCCAAGAACCTTCGGAGGGGAGGAAAACAGATACGCAGTATTTT.

The genes are TRBV28 and TRBJ1-2; D is perhaps TRBD1 (6 bases). The CDR3 extends over 14 amino acids. Trimming removed 7 bases at V and 6 bases at J, with 18 bases between. Germline V gene data show CDR1 as MDHEN and CDR2 as SYDVKM. This CDR3 reads CASTTSQGTHGYTF. The CDR3 nucleotides are TGTGCCAGCACTACAAGTCAGGGGACCCATGGCTACACCTTC.

This chain links TRBV2 with TRBJ1-4; 9 bases align to TRBD1. Germline CDR1 and CDR2: SNHLY and FYNNEI. There are 15 residues in the CDR3. The V and J ends lost 6 bases and 7 bases, in that order; junction bases with no gene match: 9. CDR3 region: CASRRQGEVGEKLFF. CDR3 bases: TGTGCCAGCAGAAGACAGGGGGAAGTCGGTGAAAAACTGTTTTTT.

The genes are TRBV12-3 or TRBV12-4 and TRBJ1-1; no clear D. Between the trimmed V and J ends, which lost 3 bases and 5 bases, there was a span of 10 bases. This CDR3 comprises 13 residues. The CDR3 DNA reads as TGTGCCAGCAGTTTCAATACGGTGACTGAAGCTTTCTTT. This codes for CASSFNTVTEAFF.

The chain is built from TRBV24-1 and TRBJ2-2; no clear D gene. Between the trimmed V and J ends, which lost 5 bases and 2 bases, there was a span of 14 bases. Germline V lookup: CDR1 KGHDR, CDR2 SFDVKD. This CDR3 is built from 16 residues. In DNA, the CDR3 is TGTGCCACCAGTGTTAGGAGTATCGCTAACACCGGGGAGCTGTTTTTT. Protein sequence: CATSVRSIANTGELFF.

V and J are TRBV2 and TRBJ2-5; no clear D gene. The CDR3 sequence is 11 residues long. In germline, CDR1 is SNHLY, CDR2 FYNNEI. V lost 4 bases and J lost 3, with 3 bases in between. The CDR3 sequence is CASSAEETQYF. The CDR3 DNA follows: TGTGCCAGCAGTGCAGAAGAGACCCAGTACTTC.

The rearrangement links TRBV24-1 to TRBJ2-2; 9 bases map to TRBD1. The length of the CDR3 is 15 residues. Germline CDR1 reads KGHDR; CDR2 reads SFDVKD. V shed 10 bases, J shed 7 bases, and the junction held 12 bases outside the gene matches. DNA of the CDR3: TGTGCCACTTTTTCCGGGACAGGGATTGACGGGGAGCTGTTTTTT. Translated: CATFSGTGIDGELFF.